Below, 27 T cell receptor beta chains from the same sample are listed, as sequenced in a study of cytomegalovirus exposure and HLA in healthy donors. PCR was performed using 60 Vbeta and 13 Jbeta primers. Generated by immunoSEQ multiplex PCR, the TCRdb table keeps only in-frame clones and is missing some. Among roughly 150,000 clones, around 75% were seen once, and the ten largest hold approximately 4.3%. Sample: PBMCs. These TCRs come from a man aged 55 to 70 in good health and CMV-seronegative.

The CDR3, as DNA: TGTGCCACCAGCAGCGATAGACTAGCGTTGAGGGACGAGCAGTACTTC. As protein: CATSSDRLALRDEQYF. The chain links TRBV15 to TRBJ2-7, with 8 bases fitting TRBD2. Germline CDR1 reads LNHNV; CDR2 reads YYDKDF (reference sequence). There are 16 residues in the CDR3. The V gene end was trimmed by 3 bases and the J gene end by 5 bases; junction bases not matched to a gene: 12.

This chain links TRBV30 with TRBJ1-4, with 10 bases identical to TRBD1. Germline CDR1 and CDR2: GTSNPN and SVGIG (reference sequence). This CDR3 has 16 residues. J gave up 0 bases and V 2 bases, and 3 bases lay outside the gene matches. CDR3: CAWSTGTGATNEKLFF. Written as DNA, the CDR3 is TGTGCCTGGAGTACCGGGACAGGGGCAACTAATGAAAAACTGTTTTTT. Drawing the rest from reference TRBV30 and TRBJ1-4, the complete variable domain is SQTIHQWPATLVQPVGSPLSLECTVEGTSNPNLYWYRQAAGRGLQLLFYSVGIGQISSEVPQNLSASRPQDRQFILSSKKLLLSDSGFYLCAWSTGTGATNEKLFFGSGTQLSVL.

The CDR3 DNA is TGTGCCAGTCGTTTTAGCACAACCTACAATGAGCAGTTCTTC. Translating gives CASRFSTTYNEQFF. V gene TRBV19 combines with J gene TRBJ2-1; D remains unclear. CDR1 is LNHDA, CDR2 SQIVND, per germline (reference sequence). There are 14 residues in the CDR3. The ends were cut back, 8 bases at V and 2 bases at J, with 13 bases in the middle. Using reference TRBV19 and TRBJ2-1 for the parts outside the CDR3, the full variable domain is DGGITQSPKYLFRKEGQNVTLSCEQNLNHDAMYWYRQDPGQGLRLIYYSQIVNDFQKGDIAEGYSVSREKKESFPLTVTSAQKNPTAFYLCASRFSTTYNEQFFGPGTRLTVL.

J is TRBJ1-5 and V is TRBV5-8, with D hard to call. CDR1 is SGHTS, CDR2 YDEGEE, per germline. The CDR3 runs 14 residues. Trimming shortened V by 4 bases and J by 10 bases, and 18 bases separated the two germline ends. CDR3 bases: TGTGCCAGCAGCCCCAGCCAGACTCCTTACCCCCAGCATTTT. This translates into CASSPSQTPYPQHF.

The rearrangement joins TRBV5-4 to TRBJ2-3, with 16 positions matching TRBD2. In germline, CDR1 is SGHNT, CDR2 YYREEE (reference sequence). The CDR3 is 18 residues long. V dropped 5 bases and J dropped 3; count of bases not matched to a gene: 9. CDR3 nucleotide sequence: TGTGCCAGCAGGGCCGGGACTAGCGGGAGGGTGGGGACAGATACGCAGTATTTT. Protein sequence: CASRAGTSGRVGTDTQYF.

The CDR3 region has the DNA TGTGCCAGCTCACTTATATCCGGGACTAGCGGAGCCCCGAACACCGGGGAGCTGTTTTTT. This gives the protein CASSLISGTSGAPNTGELFF. The chain couples TRBV18 to TRBJ2-2; 11 bases align to TRBD2. Germline V gene data show CDR1 as KGHSH and CDR2 as LQKENI. The CDR3 covers 20 residues. The ends lost 4 bases at V and 0 bases at J; junction bases unmatched: 13.

The chain is built from TRBV23-1 and TRBJ2-1; 11 nucleotides line up with TRBD2. TRBV23-1 is an ORF; its function is uncertain. There are 20 residues in the CDR3. J gave up 5 bases and V 2 bases, and 17 bases lay outside the gene matches. DNA of the CDR3: TGCGCCAGCAGTCAAGGGAAGGGGCTAGCGGGAGGCCGTCATGACAATGAGCAGTTCTTC. This codes for CASSQGKGLAGGRHDNEQFF.

The V call is TRBV25-1, the J call TRBJ2-1; maybe TRBD1 (6 bases). Germline CDR1 reads MGHDK; CDR2 reads SYGVNS. V was shortened by 3 bases and J by 11 bases, with 23 bases between the two germline ends. The CDR3 runs 16 residues. The CDR3 here is CASSDTWVRLGTKQFF. CDR3 coding DNA: TGTGCCAGCAGTGATACGTGGGTAAGGCTCGGGACAAAGCAGTTCTTC.

Regarding this clone: The sample holds other DNA sequences that translate to the same CDR3. V gene TRBV27 combines with J gene TRBJ1-5, with D possibly matching TRBD1 (6 bases). CDR1 is MNHEY and CDR2 is SMNVEV in the germline V gene (reference sequence). Between the trimmed V and J ends, which lost 5 bases and 0 bases, there was a span of 11 bases. The CDR3 contains 15 residues. For the CDR3, the DNA is TGTGCCAGCAGTCCGGACAGTTATAGCAATCAGCCCCAGCATTTT. Amino acid sequence: CASSPDSYSNQPQHF.

This sequence joins TRBV19 and TRBJ1-1; 9 bases agree with TRBD1. Germline V gives CDR1 LNHDA, CDR2 SQIVND (reference sequence). This CDR3 has 16 amino acids. Trimming took 3 bases from V and 1 from J; bases not matched to a gene: 6. The CDR3 bases are TGTGCCAGTAGTATCATCCCGGGACAGGGGAACACTGAAGCTTTCTTT. Its protein product is CASSIIPGQGNTEAFF.

The chain uses TRBV30 and TRBJ2-3; TRBD1 matches 7 bases. The J segment lost 2 bases and the V segment lost 0 bases, leaving 5 bases of the junction unmatched. Germline CDR1 reads GTSNPN; CDR2 reads SVGIG (reference sequence). The CDR3 extends over 15 amino acids. In DNA, the CDR3 is TGTGCCTGGAGTGTAGAGGGACAGATCACAGATACGCAGTATTTT. Protein sequence: CAWSVEGQITDTQYF.

This chain links TRBV7-7 with TRBJ1-3; D gene ambiguous. The ends were cut back, 1 base at V and 4 bases at J, with 5 bases in the middle. The CDR3 totals 13 residues. Germline lookup yields CDR1 SSHAT and CDR2 FNYEAQ (reference sequence). This chain's CDR3 is CASSLGAGNTIYF. The DNA of the CDR3 is TGTGCCAGCAGCTTAGGAGCGGGAAACACCATATATTTT.

This sequence joins TRBV4-2 and TRBJ1-4; 7 bases are shared with TRBD1. J was trimmed by 5 bases and V by 1 base; bases with no gene match: 4. The CDR3 contains 15 residues. Germline CDR1 is LGHNA and CDR2 is YNFKEQ. The CDR3 loop is CASSQGQGLNEKLFF. The CDR3 coding sequence is TGTGCCAGCAGCCAAGGACAGGGCTTGAATGAAAAACTGTTTTTT.

The chain joins TRBV4-2 to TRBJ1-2; the D gene is possibly TRBD1 (5 bases). The CDR3 consists of 14 residues. Trimming removed 0 bases from V and 8 bases from J, with 13 bases in between. The germline gives CDR1 LGHNA, CDR2 YNFKEQ. CDR3 in amino acids: CASSQDPDRAGYTF. The CDR3 nucleotides read TGTGCCAGCAGCCAAGATCCCGACAGAGCAGGCTACACCTTC.

The genes are TRBV18 and TRBJ1-4; D gene ambiguous. V gave up 4 bases and J gave up 7 bases, with 16 bases separating them. The V gene's germline CDR1 is KGHSH and CDR2 LQKENI. There are 15 residues in the CDR3. The CDR3 nucleotides are TGTGCCAGCTCACTCAACGATCAAGTCAGTGAAAAACTGTTTTTT. Encoded protein: CASSLNDQVSEKLFF.

V is TRBV10-3 and J is TRBJ2-7, with 7 positions matching TRBD2. The CDR3 extends over 12 amino acids. The germline V gene has CDR1 ENHRY and CDR2 SYGVKD. After removal of 9 bases from V and 6 bases from J, the junction contained 8 bases not matched to a gene. CDR3 sequence (DNA): TGTGCCATGTCGGGGGGTGGGGGCGAGCAGTACTTC. It translates to CAMSGGGGEQYF.

Only one count was recorded for this clone. The rearrangement joins TRBV18 to TRBJ2-7, with 7 bases that match TRBD2. V dropped 0 bases and J dropped 2; count of bases not matched to a gene: 4. The CDR3 is 15 amino acids. Germline V gene sequence: CDR1 KGHSH, CDR2 LQKENI. CDR3 sequence reads: CASSPPAGETYEQYF. The CDR3 nucleotides are TGTGCCAGCTCACCACCGGCGGGAGAGACCTACGAGCAGTACTTC. Full variable domain (missing parts from reference TRBV18 and TRBJ2-7): NAGVMQNPRHLVRRRGQEARLRCSPMKGHSHVYWYRQLPEEGLKFMVYLQKENIIDESGMPKERFSAEFPKEGPSILRIQQVVRGDSAAYFCASSPPAGETYEQYFGPGTRLTVT.

This clone turned up a few times. The rearrangement uses TRBV19 and TRBJ2-3, with a possible D match to TRBD2 (5 bases). The CDR3 extends over 13 amino acids. V was clipped by 3 bases and J by 2 bases, with 6 bases between them. Per the germline V gene, CDR1 is LNHDA and CDR2 is SQIVND (reference sequence). The CDR3 here is CASSIDYTDTQYF. Written as DNA, the CDR3 is TGTGCCAGTAGTATCGACTACACAGATACGCAGTATTTT.

This sequence joins TRBV19 and TRBJ1-4; possibly TRBD1 for D (6 bases). V gave up 9 bases and J gave up 8 bases, with 16 bases separating them. The CDR3 is 13 residues long. CDR1 and CDR2 from the germline V gene are LNHDA and SQIVND (reference sequence). DNA for the CDR3: TGTGCCAGCAGAACAGGGCCCGAGGAAAAACTGTTTTTT. Residues: CASRTGPEEKLFF. Based on the CDR3 plus reference TRBV19 and TRBJ1-4, the full variable domain is DGGITQSPKYLFRKEGQNVTLSCEQNLNHDAMYWYRQDPGQGLRLIYYSQIVNDFQKGDIAEGYSVSREKKESFPLTVTSAQKNPTAFYLCASRTGPEEKLFFGSGTQLSVL.

The genes are TRBV27 and TRBJ2-2; D gene unclear. The CDR3 loop spans 15 amino acids. Germline CDR1 MNHEY, CDR2 SMNVEV (reference sequence). V lost 2 bases to trimming and J lost 0 bases, with 7 bases between them. In nucleotides, the CDR3 is TGTGCCAGCAGTTTAAACGGAGCGAACACCGGGGAGCTGTTTTTT. As protein: CASSLNGANTGELFF.

The DNA for the CDR3 is TGTGCCATCAGTGATAGACTAGCGGGGAGCACAGATACGCAGTATTTT. Protein: CAISDRLAGSTDTQYF. The chain links TRBV10-3 to TRBJ2-3; 11 bases fit TRBD2. V trimming: 3 bases; J trimming: 0 bases; junction bases outside the gene matches: 2. Germline V gene lookup returns CDR1 ENHRY and CDR2 SYGVKD. The CDR3 is 16 residues long.

The V call is TRBV19, the J call TRBJ2-5; a possible D gene is TRBD2 (6 bases). Germline V gives CDR1 LNHDA, CDR2 SQIVND (reference sequence). The CDR3 is 13 residues long. Trimming removed 5 bases at V and 3 bases at J, with 10 bases between. In nucleotides, the CDR3 is TGTGCCAGTAGTTGGCGGGGAAAAGAGACCCAGTACTTC. Its translation is CASSWRGKETQYF. The full variable domain, in which reference TRBV19 and TRBJ2-5 provide the parts outside the CDR3, is DGGITQSPKYLFRKEGQNVTLSCEQNLNHDAMYWYRQDPGQGLRLIYYSQIVNDFQKGDIAEGYSVSREKKESFPLTVTSAQKNPTAFYLCASSWRGKETQYFGPGTRLLVL.

Only a few counts were recorded for this clone. V is TRBV7-8 and J is TRBJ2-1; TRBD2 aligns across 15 bases. V lost 6 bases, J lost 10 bases, and 4 bases stayed unmatched. This CDR3 is 14 amino acids long. CDR1 SGHVS and CDR2 FQNEAQ come from the germline V gene. Here the CDR3 reads CASSHGTSGREQFF. In DNA form, the CDR3 reads TGTGCCAGCAGTCACGGGACTAGCGGGAGGGAGCAGTTCTTC.

V usage is TRBV27 and J usage is TRBJ2-1; possibly TRBD2 for D (5 bases). The CDR3 has 13 amino acids. V dropped 6 bases and J dropped 16 bases, with 22 bases sitting between them. Germline CDR1 reads MNHEY; CDR2 reads SMNVEV (reference sequence). The CDR3 loop reads CASRATDSAFTFF. The CDR3 bases are TGTGCCAGCAGAGCTACGGACTCAGCATTTACATTCTTC.

The J gene is TRBJ2-7, the V gene TRBV6-1; 10 nucleotides align to TRBD2. There are 15 residues in the CDR3. Germline CDR1 reads MNHNS; CDR2 reads SASEGT. V lost 5 bases and J lost 2; bases outside the gene matches: 6. CDR3 in amino acids: CASSRELAGTYEQYF. As DNA, the CDR3 is TGTGCCAGCAGTAGGGAACTAGCGGGAACCTACGAGCAGTACTTC.

CDR3 in amino acids: CASSALGTSGSYSTDTQYF. CDR3 DNA: TGTGCCAGCAGCGCCCTAGGGACTAGCGGGAGTTATAGCACAGATACGCAGTATTTT. The rearrangement links TRBV9 to TRBJ2-3, with 14 bases that match TRBD2. This CDR3 spans 19 amino acids. V lost 3 bases, J lost 0 bases, and 9 bases stayed unmatched. CDR1 and CDR2 (germline): SGDLS, YYNGEE.

This rearrangement joins TRBV6-5 to TRBJ2-7; D is uncertain. Per the germline V gene, CDR1 is MNHEY and CDR2 is SVGAGI. V lost 4 bases to trimming and J lost 5 bases, with 12 bases between them. This CDR3 is built from 13 residues. Written as DNA, the CDR3 is TGTGCCAGCAGTTCCGTAGAAGTCCACGAGCAGTACTTC. Protein: CASSSVEVHEQYF.